Below are 32 T cell receptor beta chains sequenced from a single sample in a study of human thymus T cells. Profiled with immunoSEQ multiplex PCR; TCRdb holds only in-frame clones, not every one. The table records approximately 40,000 clones, around 94% of them present only once. The material sequenced was blood. All receptors come from a boy under two years old with a congenital heart defect but otherwise immunologically healthy.

The V call is TRBV28, the J call TRBJ2-7; TRBD2 is a possible D gene (5 bases). The germline V and J ends were trimmed by 1 base and 6 bases, with 7 bases remaining between them. Germline V gene data show CDR1 as MDHEN and CDR2 as SYDVKM. The CDR3 contains 12 residues. The CDR3 nucleotides read TGTGCCAGCAGTTTATCTGGGAGCGAGCAGTACTTC. Residues: CASSLSGSEQYF.

The chain joins TRBV4-1 to TRBJ1-2, with TRBD1 matching over 7 bases. The J segment lost 5 bases and the V segment lost 1 base, leaving 7 bases of the junction unmatched. CDR3 length: 15 residues. CDR1 is MGHRA, CDR2 YSYEKL, per germline. Here the CDR3 DNA reads TGCGCCAGCAGCCAAGTTCGGGGACAGTTATATGGCTACACCTTC. It specifies CASSQVRGQLYGYTF.

V and J are TRBV6-5 and TRBJ2-7, with a tentative D call TRBD2 (5 bases). The CDR3 contains 11 residues. Per the germline V gene, CDR1 is MNHEY and CDR2 is SVGAGI. V was trimmed by 5 bases and J by 5 bases, leaving 7 bases between them. The CDR3 sequence: CASSSGNEQYF. The CDR3 DNA sequence: TGTGCCAGCAGTAGCGGCAACGAGCAGTACTTC.

The chain links TRBV4-1 to TRBJ2-7; 11 nucleotides match TRBD2. The germline gives CDR1 MGHRA, CDR2 YSYEKL. The CDR3 has 17 amino acids. V lost 0 bases and J lost 1; bases outside the gene matches: 5. The CDR3 sequence: CASSQDWASGGSYEQYF. CDR3 sequence (DNA): TGCGCCAGCAGCCAAGATTGGGCTAGCGGGGGGTCCTACGAGCAGTACTTC.

The chain has TRBV10-3 and TRBJ2-3, with 11 bases lining up with TRBD2. CDR3 length equals 14 residues. Germline CDR1 and CDR2: ENHRY and SYGVKD. V shed 6 bases, J shed 5 bases, and the junction held 4 bases outside the gene matches. The CDR3: CAIRGLADLDTQYF. CDR3 coding DNA: TGTGCCATCAGGGGACTAGCGGATCTAGATACGCAGTATTTT.

The chain links TRBV4-3 to TRBJ2-5; D may be TRBD2 (7 bases). This CDR3 comprises 15 residues. Germline V gives CDR1 LGHNA, CDR2 YSLEER. The V end lost 4 bases, the J end lost 7 bases, and 19 bases lay between the germline ends. The CDR3 sequence: CASSRYGTKRGTQYF. The DNA of the CDR3 is TGCGCCAGCAGCCGCTACGGGACAAAGCGGGGGACCCAGTACTTC.

In its sample, this clone was seen once. The chain combines TRBV6-1 with TRBJ2-5, with 8 bases aligning to TRBD1. The CDR3 consists of 12 residues. J gave up 5 bases and V 4 bases, and 0 bases lay outside the gene matches. Germline CDR1 MNHNS, CDR2 SASEGT. CDR3 coding DNA: TGTGCCAGCAGTGGGACAGGGGAGACCCAGTACTTC. Its translation is CASSGTGETQYF.

The J gene is TRBJ2-1, the V gene TRBV6-5, with 7 nucleotides matching TRBD1. CDR3 length: 14 amino acids. V lost 5 bases to trimming and J lost 0 bases; unmatched junction nucleotides: 1. The germline V gene has CDR1 MNHEY and CDR2 SVGAGI. The CDR3 region has the DNA TGTGCCAGCAGTCGGGACAGCTCCTACAATGAGCAGTTCTTC. Protein product: CASSRDSSYNEQFF.

The chain employs TRBV18 and TRBJ1-2; 7 nucleotides match TRBD1. From germline, CDR1 is KGHSH and CDR2 LQKENI. V lost 2 bases to trimming and J lost 8 bases; unmatched junction nucleotides: 2. The CDR3 consists of 12 residues. The CDR3, as DNA: TGTGCCAGCTCACCAACAGGGGACGGCTACACCTTC. Translation: CASSPTGDGYTF.

The chain joins TRBV5-4 to TRBJ2-7, with a possible D match to TRBD1 (6 bases). CDR1 is SGHNT and CDR2 is YYREEE in the germline V gene (reference sequence). With 4 bases removed from V and 5 bases from J, the gap between germline ends came to 16 bases. This CDR3 spans 14 amino acids. The CDR3 loop reads CASSIGTQGHEQYF. For the CDR3, the DNA is TGTGCCAGCAGCATAGGAACACAGGGCCACGAGCAGTACTTC.

The V gene is TRBV7-2, the J gene TRBJ2-3, with D perhaps TRBD1 or TRBD2 (6 bases each). The CDR3 covers 13 residues. Germline CDR1 reads SGHTA; CDR2 reads FQGNSA. V shed 4 bases and J shed 9 bases, with 14 bases lying between them. The CDR3 loop is CASSSLWGATQYF. CDR3 nucleotide sequence: TGTGCCAGCAGCTCCCTCTGGGGGGCCACGCAGTATTTT.

The V and J genes are TRBV28 and TRBJ1-6, with unresolved D. CDR1 MDHEN and CDR2 SYDVKM come from the germline V gene. V lost 5 bases and J lost 6, with 11 bases in between. The CDR3 contains 14 residues. This chain's CDR3 is CASSPPLGNSPLHF. CDR3 DNA sequence: TGTGCCAGCAGTCCCCCCCTCGGTAATTCACCCCTCCACTTT. The full variable domain, its missing parts supplied by reference TRBV28 and TRBJ1-6, is DVKVTQSSRYLVKRTGEKVFLECVQDMDHENMFWYRQDPGLGLRLIYFSYDVKMKEKGDIPEGYSVSREKKERFSLILESASTNQTSMYLCASSPPLGNSPLHFGNGTRLTVT.

V usage is TRBV7-8 and J usage is TRBJ2-2; TRBD2 might be the D (5 bases). Germline V CDR1 and CDR2: SGHVS, FQNEAQ. CDR3 length: 13 residues. Trimming removed 3 bases from V and 6 bases from J, with 8 bases in between. DNA for the CDR3: TGTGCCAGCAGCTTCACCGGGGCCGGGGAGCTGTTTTTT. It specifies CASSFTGAGELFF.

The rearrangement joins TRBV27 to TRBJ2-3; D is possibly TRBD2 (6 bases). The V end lost 3 bases, the J end lost 5 bases, and 12 bases lay between the germline ends. The CDR3 sequence is 14 residues long. The germline gives CDR1 MNHEY, CDR2 SMNVEV (reference sequence). In DNA form, the CDR3 reads TGTGCCAGCAGTTTTGGCCTAGCGAGAGATACGCAGTATTTT. Protein: CASSFGLARDTQYF.

V is TRBV9 and J is TRBJ2-2, with 11 bases identical to TRBD1. The CDR3 is 14 residues long. Germline loops: CDR1 SGDLS, CDR2 YYNGEE. V lost 5 bases and J lost 4; bases outside the gene matches: 1. In DNA, the CDR3 is TGTGCCAGCAGGGGGACAGGGGGCACCGGGGAGCTGTTTTTT. As protein: CASRGTGGTGELFF.

The genes are TRBV11-3 and TRBJ2-1; 9 positions agree with TRBD2. Germline values: CDR1 SGHNT, CDR2 YENEEA. The CDR3 contains 14 residues. V was clipped by 5 bases and J by 9 bases; unmatched bases: 8. CDR3 nucleotide sequence: TGTGCCAGCAGCCGAACCGGGACTAGCTTTGAGCAGTTCTTC. Translation gives CASSRTGTSFEQFF.

V gene TRBV7-3 combines with J gene TRBJ1-2, with 11 bases lining up with TRBD1. The CDR3 totals 13 residues. The germline CDR1 and CDR2 sequences are SGHTA and FQGTGA. V dropped 5 bases and J dropped 6; count of bases not matched to a gene: 2. The CDR3, as DNA: TGTGCCAGCAGCCGGGGACAGGGGGATGGCTACACCTTC. Amino acid sequence: CASSRGQGDGYTF.

The V and J genes are TRBV7-2 and TRBJ2-5; D is unresolved. Deletions cut 1 base from V and 1 base from J, with 7 bases between. Looked up from germline, CDR1 is SGHTA and CDR2 is FQGNSA. This CDR3 comprises 14 residues. The CDR3 spells CASSLVTFQETQYF. The CDR3, as DNA: TGTGCCAGCAGCTTAGTAACGTTCCAAGAGACCCAGTACTTC.

The rearrangement uses TRBV2 and TRBJ2-1, with D unclear. The CDR3 spans 12 residues. The V end was cut by 7 bases, the J end by 1 base, with 5 bases between. Looked up from germline, CDR1 is SNHLY and CDR2 is FYNNEI. The CDR3 protein is CASTRSYNEQFF. The CDR3 DNA is TGTGCCAGCACGAGGTCCTACAATGAGCAGTTCTTC.

This clone occurred once. The chain employs TRBV4-1 and TRBJ1-2; possible D gene TRBD1, 5 bases. There are 15 residues in the CDR3. With 0 bases removed from V and 1 base from J, the gap between germline ends came to 9 bases. Per germline, CDR1 MGHRA and CDR2 YSYEKL. The CDR3 DNA is TGCGCCAGCAGCCAAGACCCAGGGCTTAACTATGGCTACACCTTC. This translates into CASSQDPGLNYGYTF.

The chain employs TRBV7-2 and TRBJ2-7; 12 bases align to TRBD2. CDR1 is SGHTA, CDR2 FQGNSA, per germline. There are 14 residues in the CDR3. After removal of 6 bases from V and 0 bases from J, the junction contained 0 bases not matched to a gene. The CDR3 DNA reads as TGTGCCAGCAGACTAGCGGGGGGCTCCTACGAGCAGTACTTC. Protein sequence: CASRLAGGSYEQYF.

The rearrangement uses TRBV30 and TRBJ2-1, with 11 bases aligning to TRBD1. J lost 4 bases, V lost 4 bases, and 6 bases had no gene match. Germline values: CDR1 GTSNPN, CDR2 SVGIG (reference sequence). This CDR3 is 15 amino acids long. The CDR3 loop reads CAWNPGQGGYNEQFF. The DNA of the CDR3 is TGTGCCTGGAATCCGGGACAGGGGGGTTACAATGAGCAGTTCTTC.

The J gene is TRBJ1-2, the V gene TRBV19, with a tentative D call TRBD1 (6 bases). V was trimmed by 0 bases and J by 4 bases, leaving 9 bases between them. CDR1 and CDR2 (germline): LNHDA, SQIVND (reference sequence). This CDR3 has 14 amino acids. The CDR3 DNA reads TGTGCCAGTAGTATAGAGACAGGTCGCTATGGCTACACCTTC. It encodes CASSIETGRYGYTF.

The chain uses TRBV11-2 and TRBJ1-1, with 8 bases lining up with TRBD1. Germline V gene lookup returns CDR1 SGHAT and CDR2 FQNNGV. J lost 0 bases, V lost 2 bases, and 5 bases had no gene match. The CDR3 totals 16 residues. CDR3 amino acids: CASSLQGARMNTEAFF. The CDR3 region has the DNA TGTGCCAGCAGCTTACAGGGGGCTCGGATGAACACTGAAGCTTTCTTT.

This rearrangement joins TRBV5-1 to TRBJ2-3, with 14 positions matching TRBD2. The CDR3 covers 15 residues. Germline lookup yields CDR1 SGHRS and CDR2 YFSETQ. J gave up 7 bases and V 3 bases, and 4 bases lay outside the gene matches. The CDR3 bases are TGCGCCAGCAGCTGGGGGACTAGCGGGGGAAATACGCAGTATTTT. Its translation: CASSWGTSGGNTQYF.

This chain joins TRBV7-9 and TRBJ1-1; D remains ambiguous. The germline V and J ends were trimmed by 5 bases and 0 bases, with 7 bases remaining between them. Germline V lookup: CDR1 SEHNR, CDR2 FQNEAQ (reference sequence). This CDR3 spans 13 amino acids. The CDR3 coding sequence is TGTGCCAGCAGCACTACCATGAACACTGAAGCTTTCTTT. Translated: CASSTTMNTEAFF.

CDR3 nucleotide sequence: TGTGCCAGCAGCCGGACAGGGGGGACTGAAGCTTTCTTT. Translated: CASSRTGGTEAFF. This sequence joins TRBV28 and TRBJ1-1; TRBD1 aligns across 10 bases. The V and J ends lost 6 bases and 5 bases, in that order; junction bases with no gene match: 3. Per the germline V gene, CDR1 is MDHEN and CDR2 is SYDVKM. The CDR3 has 13 residues.

The V and J genes are TRBV2 and TRBJ1-2, with a tentative D call TRBD1 (6 bases). Looked up from germline, CDR1 is SNHLY and CDR2 is FYNNEI. The V end lost 8 bases, the J end lost 3 bases, and 16 bases lay between the germline ends. This CDR3 comprises 14 residues. Here the CDR3 reads CASARGEGYYGYTF. As DNA, the CDR3 is TGTGCCAGCGCAAGGGGGGAAGGGTACTATGGCTACACCTTC.

V gene TRBV7-3 combines with J gene TRBJ2-1; a possible D gene is TRBD2 (6 bases). The ends were cut back, 3 bases at V and 4 bases at J, with 13 bases in the middle. The CDR3 has 15 residues. Germline CDR1 and CDR2: SGHTA and FQGTGA. CDR3 coding DNA: TGTGCCAGCAGCTTTGAGGCTAGCGCTTACAATGAGCAGTTCTTC. Translation: CASSFEASAYNEQFF.

This chain uses TRBV5-1 with TRBJ2-7; D tentatively reads TRBD1 or TRBD2 (5 bases each). V lost 0 bases to trimming and J lost 2 bases, with 12 bases between them. Per the germline V gene, CDR1 is SGHRS and CDR2 is YFSETQ. This CDR3 spans 15 amino acids. CDR3 bases: TGCGCCAGCAGCTTGGGCGCCCAGGGAGCCTACGAGCAGTACTTC. It encodes CASSLGAQGAYEQYF.

V usage is TRBV5-4 and J usage is TRBJ2-3, with 13 bases matching TRBD2. The CDR3 runs to 15 residues. Unmatched junction bases numbered 2, after V lost 3 bases and J lost 4 bases. Germline CDR1 and CDR2: SGHNT and YYREEE (reference sequence). The CDR3 region has the DNA TGTGCCAGCAGCTCGGGACTAGCGGGGCCAGATACGCAGTATTTT. It yields the protein CASSSGLAGPDTQYF.

This clone was recorded once. This chain uses TRBV9 with TRBJ2-2; 10 nucleotides agree with TRBD1. Trimming cost V 3 bases and J 4 bases; bases outside gene matches: 0. This CDR3 is 14 amino acids long. Germline V CDR1 and CDR2: SGDLS, YYNGEE. The CDR3 here is CASSGTGGTGELFF. The CDR3 coding sequence is TGTGCCAGCAGCGGGACAGGGGGCACCGGGGAGCTGTTTTTT.